The clone carrying this TCR beta chain occurred a few times. The entry originates in a study of T-cell reconstitution after alpha-beta-depleted transplantation in children. The CDR3 totals 13 residues. The germline V and J ends were trimmed by 5 bases and 0 bases, with 7 bases remaining between them. Germline V lookup: CDR1 KGHSH, CDR2 LQKENI. Unique molecular identifiers were built into the TCRbeta library. From the PCR reads, TCRdb called clonotypes with MiXCR, one entry per CDR3 protein. The sample lists 400,000 to 450,000 distinct CDR3 sequences, around 46% occurring once. The sample was PBMCs, taken before TCRalphabeta/CD19-depleted stem cell transplant. The sequence came from a girl aged 2-9 years with aplastic anemia, due to receive a stem cell transplant. This sequence joins TRBV18 and TRBJ1-1, with D unclear. Here the CDR3 reads CASSSVMNTEAFF. The CDR3 bases are TGTGCCAGCTCATCCGTCATGAACACTGAAGCTTTCTTT.